This T cell receptor (beta chain) is drawn from a study of blood T cell repertoires in COVID-19. Looking at the study overall: From T cells, B-cell-depleted T cells, or PBMCs came the material, which was cDNA or gDNA.

Clones were sequenced by immunoSEQ multiplex PCR, and TCRdb holds only the in-frame ones, with some missing. Of roughly 100,000 clones listed, around 87% were seen once; the top ten hold around 20%. V shed 5 bases and J 1 base; nucleotides not matched to a gene: 9. Germline V gene sequence: CDR1 SGHDN, CDR2 FVKESK. The CDR3 runs 17 residues. Specimen: peripheral blood. The rearrangement links TRBV14 to TRBJ2-7, with TRBD2 matching 12 bases. The TCR sequence derives from a human donor in a cohort sampled during active COVID-19. This CDR3 is CASSNLGLAGTSYEQYF. The CDR3 DNA reads TGTGCCAGCAGCAACCTTGGACTAGCGGGAACTTCCTACGAGCAGTACTTC.